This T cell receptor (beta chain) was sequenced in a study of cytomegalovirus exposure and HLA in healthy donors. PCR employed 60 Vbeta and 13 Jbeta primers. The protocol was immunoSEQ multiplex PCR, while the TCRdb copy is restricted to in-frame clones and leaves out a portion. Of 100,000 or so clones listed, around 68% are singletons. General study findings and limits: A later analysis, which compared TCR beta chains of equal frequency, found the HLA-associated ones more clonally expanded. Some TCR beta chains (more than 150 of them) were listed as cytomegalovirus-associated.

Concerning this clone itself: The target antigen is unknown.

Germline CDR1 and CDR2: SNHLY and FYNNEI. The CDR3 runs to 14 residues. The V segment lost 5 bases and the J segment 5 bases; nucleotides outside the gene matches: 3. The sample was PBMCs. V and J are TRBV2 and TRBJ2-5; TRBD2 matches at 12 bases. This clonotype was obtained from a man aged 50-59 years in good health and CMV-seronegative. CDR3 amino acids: CASSLAGGLETQYF. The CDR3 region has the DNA TGTGCCAGCAGTCTAGCGGGAGGGTTGGAGACCCAGTACTTC.